This T cell receptor beta chain is from a study of blood T cell repertoires in COVID-19. Some clones are missing from TCRdb's copy, which holds only in-frame ones; the method was immunoSEQ multiplex PCR. The table lists about 270,000 clones, 85% to 90% of them singletons. J lost 5 bases, V lost 3 bases, and 9 bases had no gene match. Germline CDR1 LNHDA, CDR2 SQIVND (reference sequence). The CDR3 has 15 amino acids. Participants were aged about 18 to 90 years, lived in about 26 US areas, and enrolled virtually. The receptor comes from a woman aged 30 to 39 with acute COVID-19. Sequencing was performed on PBMCs or T cells enriched from blood (not recorded which). The gene calls are TRBV19 and TRBJ2-7; 8 bases match TRBD1. The CDR3 loop reads CASSIRMDRVDEQYF. Written as DNA, the CDR3 is TGTGCCAGTAGTATTAGGATGGACAGGGTCGACGAGCAGTACTTC.